This T cell receptor beta chain was sequenced in a study of monozygotic twins with inflammatory bowel disease. Per TCR library, approximately 3,800 ng of total RNA was used. TCRdb reworked the 5' RACE reads into one entry per CDR3 protein, no DNA. This sample contains tens of thousands of distinct CDR3 sequences. Germline V gene sequence: CDR1 SGHVS, CDR2 FQNEAQ. This CDR3 has 18 residues. The sequenced sample consisted of blood. The chain joins TRBV7-8 to TRBJ1-4. The TCR comes from a human donor with ulcerative colitis or Crohn's disease, or a healthy co-twin of an affected twin (not recorded which). The CDR3 reads CASSFGTAPGPTNEKLFF.